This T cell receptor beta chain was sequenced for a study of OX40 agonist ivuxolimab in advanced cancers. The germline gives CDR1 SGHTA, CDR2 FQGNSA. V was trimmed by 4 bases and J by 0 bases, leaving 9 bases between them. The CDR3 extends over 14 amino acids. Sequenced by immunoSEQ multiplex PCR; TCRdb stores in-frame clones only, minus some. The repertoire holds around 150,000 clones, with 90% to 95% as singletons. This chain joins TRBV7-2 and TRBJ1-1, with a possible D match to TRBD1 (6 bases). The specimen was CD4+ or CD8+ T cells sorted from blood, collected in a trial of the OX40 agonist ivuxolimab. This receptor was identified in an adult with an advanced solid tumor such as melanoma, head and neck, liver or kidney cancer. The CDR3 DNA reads TGTGCCAGCAGCTGGACAGCAGTGAACACTGAAGCTTTCTTT. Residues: CASSWTAVNTEAFF.